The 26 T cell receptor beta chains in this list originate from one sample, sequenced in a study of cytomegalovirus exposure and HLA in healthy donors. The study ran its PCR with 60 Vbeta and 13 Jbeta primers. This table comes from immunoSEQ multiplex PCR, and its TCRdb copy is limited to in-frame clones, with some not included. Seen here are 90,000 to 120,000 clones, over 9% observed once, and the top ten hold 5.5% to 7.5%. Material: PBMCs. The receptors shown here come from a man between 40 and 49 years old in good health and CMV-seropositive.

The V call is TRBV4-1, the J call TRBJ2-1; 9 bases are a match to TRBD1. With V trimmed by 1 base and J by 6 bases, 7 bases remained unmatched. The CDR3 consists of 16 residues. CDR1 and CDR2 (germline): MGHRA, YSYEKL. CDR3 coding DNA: TGCGCCAGCAGCCAAGCTGGGACAGGGCGCGGCAATGAGCAGTTCTTC. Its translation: CASSQAGTGRGNEQFF.

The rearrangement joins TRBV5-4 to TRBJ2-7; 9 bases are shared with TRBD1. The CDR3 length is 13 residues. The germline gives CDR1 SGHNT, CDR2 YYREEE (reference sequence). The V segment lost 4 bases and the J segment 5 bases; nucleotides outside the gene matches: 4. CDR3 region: CASSQQGADEQYF. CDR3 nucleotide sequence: TGTGCCAGCAGCCAACAGGGGGCAGACGAGCAGTACTTC.

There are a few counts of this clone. CDR3 sequence: CASSAPLTQYF. The CDR3 region has the DNA TGTGCCAGCAGTGCCCCGTTGACCCAGTACTTC. The J gene is TRBJ2-5, the V gene TRBV6-1, with no clear D. Germline V CDR1 and CDR2: MNHNS, SASEGT. This CDR3 has 11 amino acids. V shed 4 bases and J shed 7 bases, with 7 bases lying between them.

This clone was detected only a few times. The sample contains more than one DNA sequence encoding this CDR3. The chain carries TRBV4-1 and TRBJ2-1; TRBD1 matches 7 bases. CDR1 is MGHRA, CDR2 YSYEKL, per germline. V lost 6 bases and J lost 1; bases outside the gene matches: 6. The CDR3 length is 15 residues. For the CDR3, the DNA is TGCGCCAGCAGGGAAGGGGGCTTATCCTACAATGAGCAGTTCTTC. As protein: CASREGGLSYNEQFF.

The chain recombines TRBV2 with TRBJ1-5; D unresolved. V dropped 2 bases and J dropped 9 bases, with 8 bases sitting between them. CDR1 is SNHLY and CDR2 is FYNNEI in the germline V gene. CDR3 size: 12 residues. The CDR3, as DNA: TGTGCCAGCAGTGAAACGGGAAGGCCCCAGCATTTT. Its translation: CASSETGRPQHF.

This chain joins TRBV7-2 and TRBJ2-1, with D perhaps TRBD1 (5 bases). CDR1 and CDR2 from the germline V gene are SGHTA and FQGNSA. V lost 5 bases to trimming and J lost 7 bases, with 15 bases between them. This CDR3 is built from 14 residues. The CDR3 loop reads CASSLYGHPNEQFF. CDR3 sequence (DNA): TGTGCCAGCAGCCTATACGGACACCCGAATGAGCAGTTCTTC.

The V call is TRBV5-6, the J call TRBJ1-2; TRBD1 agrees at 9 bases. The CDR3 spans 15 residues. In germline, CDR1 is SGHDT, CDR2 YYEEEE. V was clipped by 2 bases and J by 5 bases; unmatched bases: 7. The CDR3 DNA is TGTGCCAGCAGCTTAGGGACAGGGCTCCTATATGGCTACACCTTC. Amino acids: CASSLGTGLLYGYTF.

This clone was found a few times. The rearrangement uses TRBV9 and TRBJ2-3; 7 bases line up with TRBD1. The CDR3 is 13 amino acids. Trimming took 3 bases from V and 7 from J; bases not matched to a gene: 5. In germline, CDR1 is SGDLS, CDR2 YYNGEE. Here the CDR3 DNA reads TGTGCCAGCAGCGGGGACAGCTCATATACGCAGTATTTT. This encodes CASSGDSSYTQYF.

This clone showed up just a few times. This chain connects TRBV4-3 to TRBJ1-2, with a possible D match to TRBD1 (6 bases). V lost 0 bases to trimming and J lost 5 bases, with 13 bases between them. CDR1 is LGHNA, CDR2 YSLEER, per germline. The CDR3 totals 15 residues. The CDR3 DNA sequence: TGCGCCAGCAGCCAAGATGACGGGACACTTTATGGCTACACCTTC. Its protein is CASSQDDGTLYGYTF.

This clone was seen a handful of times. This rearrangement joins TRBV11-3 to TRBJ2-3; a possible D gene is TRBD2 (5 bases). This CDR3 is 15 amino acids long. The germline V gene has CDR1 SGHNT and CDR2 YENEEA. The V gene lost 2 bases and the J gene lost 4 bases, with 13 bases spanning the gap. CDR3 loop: CASSLRGSASDTQYF. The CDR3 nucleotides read TGTGCCAGCAGCTTACGTGGGAGTGCGTCAGATACGCAGTATTTT. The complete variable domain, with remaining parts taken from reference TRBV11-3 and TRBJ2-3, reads EAGVVQSPRYKIIEKKQPVAFWCNPISGHNTLYWYLQNLGQGPELLIRYENEEAVDDSQLPKDRFSAERLKGVDSTLKIQPAELGDSAVYLCASSLRGSASDTQYFGPGTRLTVL.

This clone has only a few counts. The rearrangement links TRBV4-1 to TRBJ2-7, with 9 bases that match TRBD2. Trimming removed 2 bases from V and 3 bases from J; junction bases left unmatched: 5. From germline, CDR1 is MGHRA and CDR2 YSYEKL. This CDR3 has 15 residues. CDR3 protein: CASSQPTSGYYEQYF. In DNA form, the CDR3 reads TGCGCCAGCAGCCAACCGACTAGCGGCTACTACGAGCAGTACTTC.

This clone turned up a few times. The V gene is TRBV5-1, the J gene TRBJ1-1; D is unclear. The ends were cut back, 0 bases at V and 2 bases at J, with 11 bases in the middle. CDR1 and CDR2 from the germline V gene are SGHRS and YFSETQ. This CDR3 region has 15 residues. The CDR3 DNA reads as TGCGCCAGCAGCTTGGGCGGAAGCGGAAACACTGAAGCTTTCTTT. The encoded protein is CASSLGGSGNTEAFF.

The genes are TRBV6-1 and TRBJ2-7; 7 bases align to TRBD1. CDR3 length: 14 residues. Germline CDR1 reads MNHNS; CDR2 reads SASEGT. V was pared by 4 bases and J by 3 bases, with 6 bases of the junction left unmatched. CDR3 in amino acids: CASSGGTDLYEQYF. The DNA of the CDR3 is TGTGCCAGCAGTGGGGGGACAGACCTCTACGAGCAGTACTTC.

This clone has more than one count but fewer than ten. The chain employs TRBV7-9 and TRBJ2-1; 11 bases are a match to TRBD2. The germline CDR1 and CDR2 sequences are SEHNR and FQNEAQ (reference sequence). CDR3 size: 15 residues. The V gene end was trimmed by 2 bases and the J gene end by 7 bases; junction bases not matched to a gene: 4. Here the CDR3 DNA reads TGTGCCAGCAGCTTAATACTAGCGGGAGTAAATGAGCAGTTCTTC. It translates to CASSLILAGVNEQFF.

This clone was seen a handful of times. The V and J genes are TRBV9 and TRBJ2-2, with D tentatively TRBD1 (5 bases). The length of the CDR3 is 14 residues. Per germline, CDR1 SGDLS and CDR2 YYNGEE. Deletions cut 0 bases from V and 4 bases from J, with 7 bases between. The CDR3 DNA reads TGTGCCAGCAGCGTAGAGACAGCCACCGGGGAGCTGTTTTTT. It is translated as CASSVETATGELFF.

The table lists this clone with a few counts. The DNA of the CDR3 is TGTGCCAGAAGCTTGCCACAGGGGGCTGAGAACACTGAAGCTTTCTTT. Its protein product is CARSLPQGAENTEAFF. The chain has TRBV5-3 and TRBJ1-1; 9 bases are a match to TRBD1. TRBV5-3 is recorded as an ORF, its role being uncertain. There are 16 residues in the CDR3. After removal of 1 base from V and 1 base from J, the junction contained 5 bases not matched to a gene.

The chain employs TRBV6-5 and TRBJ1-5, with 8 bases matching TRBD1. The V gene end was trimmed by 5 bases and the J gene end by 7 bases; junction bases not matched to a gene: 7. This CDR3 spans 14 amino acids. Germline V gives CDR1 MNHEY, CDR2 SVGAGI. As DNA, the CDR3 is TGTGCCAGCAGTGCCTCAGGGGGCAGGCAGCCCCAGCATTTT. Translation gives CASSASGGRQPQHF.

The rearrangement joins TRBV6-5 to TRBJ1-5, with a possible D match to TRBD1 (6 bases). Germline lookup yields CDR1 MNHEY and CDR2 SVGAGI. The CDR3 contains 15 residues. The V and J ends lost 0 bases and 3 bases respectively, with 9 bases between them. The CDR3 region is CASSYSAGVNQPQHF. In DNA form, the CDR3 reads TGTGCCAGCAGTTACTCGGCAGGGGTCAATCAGCCCCAGCATTTT.

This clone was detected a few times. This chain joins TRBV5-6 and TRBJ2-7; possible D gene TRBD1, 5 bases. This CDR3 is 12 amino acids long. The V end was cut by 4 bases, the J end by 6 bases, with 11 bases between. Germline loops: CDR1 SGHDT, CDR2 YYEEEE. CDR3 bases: TGTGCCAGCAGCCTGAGCCAGGGCGAGCAGTACTTC. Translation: CASSLSQGEQYF. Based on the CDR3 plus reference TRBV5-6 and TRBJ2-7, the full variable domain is DAGVTQSPTHLIKTRGQQVTLRCSPKSGHDTVSWYQQALGQGPQFIFQYYEEEERQRGNFPDRFSGHQFPNYSSELNVNALLLGDSALYLCASSLSQGEQYFGPGTRLTVT.

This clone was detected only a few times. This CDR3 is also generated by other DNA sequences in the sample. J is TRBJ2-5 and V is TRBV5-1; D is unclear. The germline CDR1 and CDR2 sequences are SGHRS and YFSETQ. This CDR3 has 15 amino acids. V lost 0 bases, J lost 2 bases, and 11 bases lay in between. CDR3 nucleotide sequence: TGCGCCAGCAGCTTGGGAGGCAGTGGGCAAGAGACCCAGTACTTC. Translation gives CASSLGGSGQETQYF.

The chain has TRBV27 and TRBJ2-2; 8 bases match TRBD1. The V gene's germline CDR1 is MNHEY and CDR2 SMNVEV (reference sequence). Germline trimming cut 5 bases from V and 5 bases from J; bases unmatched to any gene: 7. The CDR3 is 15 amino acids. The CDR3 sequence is CASSPTGGRTGELFF. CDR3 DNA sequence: TGTGCCAGCAGTCCTACAGGGGGTCGAACCGGGGAGCTGTTTTTT.

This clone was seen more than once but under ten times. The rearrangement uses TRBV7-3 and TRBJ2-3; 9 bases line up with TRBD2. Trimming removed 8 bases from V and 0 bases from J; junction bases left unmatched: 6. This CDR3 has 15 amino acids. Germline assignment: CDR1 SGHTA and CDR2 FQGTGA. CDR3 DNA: TGTGCCAGCGCTAGACTAGCGGCTAGCACAGATACGCAGTATTTT. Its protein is CASARLAASTDTQYF.

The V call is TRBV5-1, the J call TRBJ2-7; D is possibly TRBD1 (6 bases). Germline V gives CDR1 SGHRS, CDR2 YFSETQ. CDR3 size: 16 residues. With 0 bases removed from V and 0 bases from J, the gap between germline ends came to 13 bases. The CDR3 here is CASSLVGGILSYEQYF. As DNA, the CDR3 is TGCGCCAGCAGCTTGGTTGGGGGCATTCTCTCCTACGAGCAGTACTTC.

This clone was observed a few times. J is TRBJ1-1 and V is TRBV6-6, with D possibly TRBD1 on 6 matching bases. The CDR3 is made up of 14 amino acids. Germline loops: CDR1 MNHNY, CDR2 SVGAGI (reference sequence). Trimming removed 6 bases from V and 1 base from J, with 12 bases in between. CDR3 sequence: CASSPRGGNTEAFF. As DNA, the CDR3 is TGTGCCAGCAGCCCGAGGGGGGGGAACACTGAAGCTTTCTTT.

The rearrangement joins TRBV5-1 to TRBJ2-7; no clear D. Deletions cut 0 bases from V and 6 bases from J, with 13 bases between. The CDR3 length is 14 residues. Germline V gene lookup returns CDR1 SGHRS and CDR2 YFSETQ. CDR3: CASSLARGSGEQYF. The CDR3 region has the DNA TGCGCCAGCAGCTTGGCCAGAGGCTCGGGCGAGCAGTACTTC.

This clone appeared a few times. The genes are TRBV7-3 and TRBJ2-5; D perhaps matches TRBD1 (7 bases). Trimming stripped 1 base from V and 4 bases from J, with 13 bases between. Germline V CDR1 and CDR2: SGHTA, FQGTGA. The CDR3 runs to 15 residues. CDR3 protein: CASSLNAGGRETQYF. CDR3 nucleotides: TGTGCCAGCAGCTTAAATGCAGGGGGGAGAGAGACCCAGTACTTC.